The rows below give T cell receptor beta chains drawn from one sample of a study of blood T cell repertoires in COVID-19. Sequencing was performed with immunoSEQ multiplex PCR; in TCRdb, only in-frame clones are kept and a portion is missing. The data contain about 110,000 clones, roughly 88% of them singletons. Sequenced material: peripheral blood. These TCRs come from a woman in her seventies with acute or convalescent COVID-19. Both conserved end residues are part of each CDR3. The D gene is left open where the match is weak. Not all rows give a size; the values are once, few, many and, for expanded clones, a class.

j_call d_call clone_size v_call cdr3_nt cdr3_aa
TRBJ2-1 - once TRBV7-6 TGTGCCAGCAGCTTGGATCCACAGGGACCCTTCAATGAGCAGTTCTTC CASSLDPQGPFNEQFF
TRBJ2-3 - - TRBV6-2/TRBV6-3 TGTGCCAGCAGTTACTCGAACCCCACGGGGGGCGATACGCAGTATTTT CASSYSNPTGGDTQYF
TRBJ2-3 - - TRBV15 TGTGCCACCTTGGCCCCTAGCACAGATACGCAGTATTTT CATLAPSTDTQYF
TRBJ1-1 - - TRBV9 TGTGCCAGCAGCCCCATGACAGTTAACACTGAAGCTTTCTTT CASSPMTVNTEAFF
TRBJ1-4 - - TRBV27 TGTGCCAGCCTCTCCATGGAAGGGGCGCATGAAAAACTGTTTTTT CASLSMEGAHEKLFF
TRBJ2-5 - - TRBV27 TGTGCCAGCAGTAGGGTCGGGGGGCAGGAGACCCAGTACTTC CASSRVGGQETQYF
TRBJ2-7 TRBD1 - TRBV7-9 TGTGCCAGCAGCTTATTAGTGGGACAGGGGGCGTTCGAGCAGTACTTC CASSLLVGQGAFEQYF
TRBJ2-7 TRBD1 - TRBV5-1 TGCGCCAGCAGTACCGGGACAGGGGGCTACGAGCAGTACTTC CASSTGTGGYEQYF
TRBJ2-1 - - TRBV2 TGTGCCAGCATAGGGGGAGGGCAGAATGAGCAGTTCTTC CASIGGGQNEQFF
TRBJ1-5 TRBD1 - TRBV6-5 TGTGCCAGCAGATCCACCGGGACAGCCAATCAGCCCCAGCATTTT CASRSTGTANQPQHF
TRBJ1-5 - once TRBV19 TGTGCCAGTAGTATAGAGGGGGGGCACTACAATCAGCCCCAGCATTTT CASSIEGGHYNQPQHF
TRBJ2-6 - - TRBV5-1 TGCGCCAGCAGCTTGGCCGGAGCTGGGGCCAACGTCCTGACTTTC CASSLAGAGANVLTF
TRBJ1-5 - - TRBV19 TGTGCCAGTAGTAACGCCAGGGGAAATCAGCCCCAGCATTTT CASSNARGNQPQHF
TRBJ2-3 - - TRBV5-1 TGCGCCAGCAGCTACGAACATAACACAGATACGCAGTATTTT CASSYEHNTDTQYF
TRBJ2-2 - - TRBV7-8 TGTGCCAGCAGCTTAGTCCCCTCATCGGGCACCGGGGAGCTGTTTTTT CASSLVPSSGTGELFF
TRBJ1-3 - - TRBV19 TGTGCCAGTAGTATCGGTCAGGCAGGAAACACCATATATTTT CASSIGQAGNTIYF
TRBJ2-1 TRBD2 once TRBV11-2 TGTGCCAGCAGCCTCCTCGGCGGGGGTGGGATAAATGAGCAGTTCTTC CASSLLGGGGINEQFF
TRBJ2-3 TRBD2 - TRBV7-7 TGTGCCAGCAGCTTAGGGCTAGCGGGAGGGGAAGATACGCAGTATTTT CASSLGLAGGEDTQYF
TRBJ2-3 TRBD2 - TRBV5-1 TGCGCCAGCAGCTTTACCGGGACTAGCGGCATCAGCACAGATACGCAGTATTTT CASSFTGTSGISTDTQYF
TRBJ1-4 TRBD1 - TRBV4-1 TGCGCCAGCAGCCGGATTCCGGGACAGGGTGATGAAAAACTGTTTTTT CASSRIPGQGDEKLFF
TRBJ2-2 TRBD1 - TRBV10-3 TGTGCCATCAGTGATTATGTAGCGGGACAGGGGTACACCGGGGAGCTGTTTTTT CAISDYVAGQGYTGELFF
TRBJ2-1 TRBD2 - TRBV9 TGTGCCAGCAGTTCTGAGGGGCAGCGGGGACCCTACAATGAGCAGTTCTTC CASSSEGQRGPYNEQFF
TRBJ2-2 TRBD2 - TRBV13 TGTGCCAGCAGTATCGGGACTAGCGACACCGGGGAGCTGTTTTTT CASSIGTSDTGELFF
TRBJ1-3 - - TRBV14 TGTGCCAGCAGCCGACGGACAGTAATCTCTGGAAACACCATATATTTT CASSRRTVISGNTIYF
TRBJ2-5 TRBD2 - TRBV5-3 TGTGCCAGAAGCTTACCTTTTCTAGCGGCAGAGGGGGAGACCCAGTACTTC CARSLPFLAAEGETQYF
TRBJ2-7 - - TRBV11-2 TGTGCCAGCAGCTTAGCGTCTACGGGAGCAGCTTACTACGAGCAGTACTTC CASSLASTGAAYYEQYF
TRBJ1-2 - - TRBV4-1 TGCGCCAGCAGCCCCCTCCAGGTTCCTAACTATGGCTACACCTTC CASSPLQVPNYGYTF
TRBJ1-1 - - TRBV28 TGTGCCAGCAGCACCCAGACGGGGAGCACTGAAGCTTTCTTT CASSTQTGSTEAFF
TRBJ2-2 TRBD2 - TRBV19 TGTGCCAGTAGAAAGGGGACTAGCGGGTTGACCGGGGAGCTGTTTTTT CASRKGTSGLTGELFF
TRBJ1-1 TRBD1 - TRBV18 TGTGCCAGCTCACCGGGACAGGTCGAGGCTTTCTTT CASSPGQVEAFF
TRBJ2-7 - - TRBV28 TGTGCCAGCACTCCCGGGGATACCTACGAGCAGTACTTC CASTPGDTYEQYF
TRBJ1-2 - few TRBV3-1/TRBV3-2 TGTGCCAGCAGCCAAGACTCAGCTAACTATGGCTACACCTTC CASSQDSANYGYTF
TRBJ1-1 TRBD1 - TRBV6-2/TRBV6-3 TGTGCCAGCAGTTACTCTTCCGGACAGGGTACCTTCACTGAAGCTTTCTTT CASSYSSGQGTFTEAFF
TRBJ1-4 - - TRBV6-5 TGTGCCAGCAGTTACTCTCGGTTTCTGATGCCCGAAAAACTGTTTTTT CASSYSRFLMPEKLFF
TRBJ1-4 TRBD1 - TRBV2 TGTGCCAGCACTCTAGACAGGGGGCGGGAAAAACTGTTTTTT CASTLDRGREKLFF
TRBJ1-6 - - TRBV2 TGTGCCAGCAGTGAGGAAGCGCTCGGGAGTAATTCACCCCTCCACTTT CASSEEALGSNSPLHF
TRBJ2-1 TRBD1 - TRBV6-5 TGTGCCAGCAGTTATGCCGGGACAGGGGGCCGTAATGAGCAGTTCTTC CASSYAGTGGRNEQFF
TRBJ1-2 TRBD1 - TRBV7-9 TGTGCCAGCAGCCAGGGACAGGGAATATATGGCTACACCTTC CASSQGQGIYGYTF
TRBJ2-2 - - TRBV28 TGTGCCAGCAGCCCGCCCAGGGTGTTGCACACCGGGGAGCTGTTTTTT CASSPPRVLHTGELFF
TRBJ2-5 TRBD2 - TRBV7-7 TGTGCCAGCAGCTTGGGACTAGGGTCGGGCCAAGAGACCCAGTACTTC CASSLGLGSGQETQYF
TRBJ2-3 - - TRBV6-2/TRBV6-3 TGTGCCAGCAGTTCCCCTCAGGGATCCACAGATACGCAGTATTTT CASSSPQGSTDTQYF
TRBJ1-4 TRBD1 few TRBV25-1 TGTGCCAGCACCGCAACCGGGACAGCAGATGAAAAACTGTTTTTT CASTATGTADEKLFF
TRBJ1-1 TRBD1 - TRBV19 TGTGCCAGTAGTATCTCGGGACAGGGGTTAAAGAACACTGAAGCTTTCTTT CASSISGQGLKNTEAFF
TRBJ2-3 - - TRBV5-1 TGCGCCAGCAGCTTGGTTCAGGTCTCCGGCACAGATACGCAGTATTTT CASSLVQVSGTDTQYF
TRBJ2-7 TRBD2 - TRBV5-1 TGCGCCAGCAGCTTGGAGGCTAGCGGGGGGGCGTACGAGCAGTACTTC CASSLEASGGAYEQYF
TRBJ1-1 TRBD1 few TRBV29-1 TGCAGCGTCGGACCGGGACAGGGTGTGGCTGAAGCTTTCTTT CSVGPGQGVAEAFF
TRBJ2-7 - - TRBV28 TGTGCCAGCACCCCCCCGAGCGTCAGCTCCTACGAGCAGTACTTC CASTPPSVSSYEQYF
TRBJ1-5 TRBD1 - TRBV14 TGTGCCCCCAGGACAGGCCCAAGCAATCAGCCCCAGCATTTT CAPRTGPSNQPQHF
TRBJ2-2 TRBD2 - TRBV5-1 TGCGCCAGCAGCTTGGGGACTAGCGCTCCGAACACCGGGGAGCTGTTTTTT CASSLGTSAPNTGELFF
TRBJ2-1 - - TRBV7-8 TGTGCCAGCAGCTTACTATACAATGAGCAGTTCTTC CASSLLYNEQFF
TRBJ2-5 - - TRBV4-2 TGTGCCAGCAGCCCCTCCGTGGGGGAGGAGCGGGAGACCCAGTACTTC CASSPSVGEERETQYF
TRBJ1-2 - - TRBV27 TGTGCCAGCAGTCTCCTAGGGGGATATGGCTACACCTTC CASSLLGGYGYTF
TRBJ2-7 - - TRBV19 TGTGCCAGTAGTGTCCACAGGGCCTCGGGAGAGCAGTACTTC CASSVHRASGEQYF